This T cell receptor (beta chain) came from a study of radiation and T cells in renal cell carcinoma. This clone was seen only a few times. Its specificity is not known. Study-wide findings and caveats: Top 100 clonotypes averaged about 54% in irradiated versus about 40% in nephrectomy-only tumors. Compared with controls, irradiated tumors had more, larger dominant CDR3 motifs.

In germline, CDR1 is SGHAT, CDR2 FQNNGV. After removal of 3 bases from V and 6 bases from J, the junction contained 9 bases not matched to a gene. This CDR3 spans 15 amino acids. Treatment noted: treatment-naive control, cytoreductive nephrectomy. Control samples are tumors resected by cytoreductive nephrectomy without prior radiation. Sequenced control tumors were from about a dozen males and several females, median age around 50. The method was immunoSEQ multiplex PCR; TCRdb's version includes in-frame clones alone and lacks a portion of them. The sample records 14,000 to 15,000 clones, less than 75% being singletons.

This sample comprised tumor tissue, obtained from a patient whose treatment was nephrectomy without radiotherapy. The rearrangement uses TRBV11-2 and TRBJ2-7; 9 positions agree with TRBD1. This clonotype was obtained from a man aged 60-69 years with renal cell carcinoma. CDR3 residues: CASSLGQGPTGEQYF. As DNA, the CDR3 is TGTGCCAGCAGCTTGGGACAGGGACCAACGGGCGAGCAGTACTTC. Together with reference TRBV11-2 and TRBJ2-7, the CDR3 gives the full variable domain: EAGVAQSPRYKIIEKRQSVAFWCNPISGHATLYWYQQILGQGPKLLIQFQNNGVVDDSQLPKDRFSAERLKGVDSTLKIQPAKLEDSAVYLCASSLGQGPTGEQYFGPGTRLTVT.